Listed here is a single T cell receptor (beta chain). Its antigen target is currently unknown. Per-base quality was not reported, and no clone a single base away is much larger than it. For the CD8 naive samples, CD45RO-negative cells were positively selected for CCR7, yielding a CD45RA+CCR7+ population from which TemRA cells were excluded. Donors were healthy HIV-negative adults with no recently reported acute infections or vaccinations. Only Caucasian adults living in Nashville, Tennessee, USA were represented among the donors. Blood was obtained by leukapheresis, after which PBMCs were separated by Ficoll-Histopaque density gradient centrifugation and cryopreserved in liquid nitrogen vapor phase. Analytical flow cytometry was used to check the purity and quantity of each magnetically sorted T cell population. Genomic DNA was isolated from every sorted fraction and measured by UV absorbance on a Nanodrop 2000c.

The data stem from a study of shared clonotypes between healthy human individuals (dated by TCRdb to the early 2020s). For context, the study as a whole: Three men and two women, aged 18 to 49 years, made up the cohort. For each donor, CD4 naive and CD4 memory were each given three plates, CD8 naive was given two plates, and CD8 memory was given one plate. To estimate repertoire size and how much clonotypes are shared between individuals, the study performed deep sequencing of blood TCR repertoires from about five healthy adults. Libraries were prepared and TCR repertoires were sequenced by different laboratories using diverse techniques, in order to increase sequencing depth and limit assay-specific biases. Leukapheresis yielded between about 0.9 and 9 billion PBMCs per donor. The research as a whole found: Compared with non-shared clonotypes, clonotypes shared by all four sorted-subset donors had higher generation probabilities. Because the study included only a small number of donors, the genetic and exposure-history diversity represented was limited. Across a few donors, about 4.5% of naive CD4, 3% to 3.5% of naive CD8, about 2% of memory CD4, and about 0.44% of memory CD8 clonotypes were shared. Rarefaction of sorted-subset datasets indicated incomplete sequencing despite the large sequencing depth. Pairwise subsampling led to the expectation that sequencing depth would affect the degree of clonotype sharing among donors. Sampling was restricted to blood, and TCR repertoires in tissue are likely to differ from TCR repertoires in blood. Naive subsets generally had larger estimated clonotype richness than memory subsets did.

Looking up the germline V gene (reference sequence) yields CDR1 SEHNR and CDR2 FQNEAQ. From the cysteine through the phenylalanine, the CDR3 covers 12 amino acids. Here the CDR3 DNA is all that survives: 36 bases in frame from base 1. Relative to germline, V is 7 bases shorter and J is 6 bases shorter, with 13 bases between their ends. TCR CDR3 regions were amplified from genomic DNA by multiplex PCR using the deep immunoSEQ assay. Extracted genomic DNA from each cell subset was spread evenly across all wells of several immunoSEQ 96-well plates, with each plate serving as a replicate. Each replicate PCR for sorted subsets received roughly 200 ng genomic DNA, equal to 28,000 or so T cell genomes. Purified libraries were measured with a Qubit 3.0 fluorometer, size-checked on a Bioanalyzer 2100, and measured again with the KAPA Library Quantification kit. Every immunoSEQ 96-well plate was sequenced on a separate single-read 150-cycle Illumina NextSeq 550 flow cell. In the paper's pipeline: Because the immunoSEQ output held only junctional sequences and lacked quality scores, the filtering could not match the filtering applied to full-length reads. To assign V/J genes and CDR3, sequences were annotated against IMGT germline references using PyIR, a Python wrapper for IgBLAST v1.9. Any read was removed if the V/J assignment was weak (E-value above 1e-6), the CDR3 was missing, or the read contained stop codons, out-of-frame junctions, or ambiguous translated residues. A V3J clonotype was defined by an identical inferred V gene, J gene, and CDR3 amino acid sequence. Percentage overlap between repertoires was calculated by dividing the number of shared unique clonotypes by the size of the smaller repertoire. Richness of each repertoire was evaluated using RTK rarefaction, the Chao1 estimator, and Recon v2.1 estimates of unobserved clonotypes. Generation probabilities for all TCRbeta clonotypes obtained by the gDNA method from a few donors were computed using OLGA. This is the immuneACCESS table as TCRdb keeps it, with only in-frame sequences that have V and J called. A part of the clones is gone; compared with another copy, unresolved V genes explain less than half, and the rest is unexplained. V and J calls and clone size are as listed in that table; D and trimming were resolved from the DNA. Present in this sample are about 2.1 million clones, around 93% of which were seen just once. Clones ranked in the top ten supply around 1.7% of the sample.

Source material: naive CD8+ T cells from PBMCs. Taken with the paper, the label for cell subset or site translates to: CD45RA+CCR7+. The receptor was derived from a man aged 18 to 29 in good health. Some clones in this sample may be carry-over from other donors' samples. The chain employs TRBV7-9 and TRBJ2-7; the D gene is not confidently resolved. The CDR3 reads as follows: CASTLRASEQYF. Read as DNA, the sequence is TGTGCCAGCACCCTTAGGGCCTCCGAGCAGTACTTC.